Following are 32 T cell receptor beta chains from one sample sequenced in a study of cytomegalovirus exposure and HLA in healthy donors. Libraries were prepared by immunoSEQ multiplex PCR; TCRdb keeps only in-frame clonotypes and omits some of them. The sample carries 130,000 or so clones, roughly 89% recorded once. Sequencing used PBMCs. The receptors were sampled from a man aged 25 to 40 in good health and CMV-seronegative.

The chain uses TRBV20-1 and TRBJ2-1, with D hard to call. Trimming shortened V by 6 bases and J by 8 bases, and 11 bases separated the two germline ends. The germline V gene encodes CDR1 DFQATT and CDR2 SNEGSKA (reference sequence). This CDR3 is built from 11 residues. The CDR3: CSAPLVHEQFF. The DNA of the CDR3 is TGCAGTGCCCCCCTTGTCCATGAGCAGTTCTTC.

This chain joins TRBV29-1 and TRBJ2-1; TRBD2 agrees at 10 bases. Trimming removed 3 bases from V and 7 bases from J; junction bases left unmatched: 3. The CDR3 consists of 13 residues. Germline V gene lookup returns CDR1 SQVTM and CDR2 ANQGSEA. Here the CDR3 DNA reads TGCAGCGTTGAGCTAGCGGGGGTAAATGAGCAGTTCTTC. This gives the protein CSVELAGVNEQFF.

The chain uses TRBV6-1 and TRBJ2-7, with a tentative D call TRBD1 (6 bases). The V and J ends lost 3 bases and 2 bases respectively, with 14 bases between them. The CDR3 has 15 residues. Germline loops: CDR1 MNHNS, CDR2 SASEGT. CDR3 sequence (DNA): TGTGCCAGCAGTGAGCTCCGGGACACAACCTACGAGCAGTACTTC. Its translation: CASSELRDTTYEQYF.

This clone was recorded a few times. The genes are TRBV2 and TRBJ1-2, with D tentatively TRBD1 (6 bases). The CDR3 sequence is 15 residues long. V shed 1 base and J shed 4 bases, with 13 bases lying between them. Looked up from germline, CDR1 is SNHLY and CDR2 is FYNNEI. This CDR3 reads CASSEVRTAIYGYTF. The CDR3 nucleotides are TGTGCCAGCAGTGAAGTTCGGACAGCTATCTATGGCTACACCTTC.

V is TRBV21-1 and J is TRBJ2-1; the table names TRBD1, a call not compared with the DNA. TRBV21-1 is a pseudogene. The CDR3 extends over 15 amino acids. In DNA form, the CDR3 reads TGTGCCAGCAGCCCCTGGACAGAATCAATACCTGAGCAGTTCTTC. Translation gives CASSPWTESIPEQFF.

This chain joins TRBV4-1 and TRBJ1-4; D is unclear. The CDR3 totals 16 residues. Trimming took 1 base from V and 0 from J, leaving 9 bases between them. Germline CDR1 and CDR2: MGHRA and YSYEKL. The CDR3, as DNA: TGCGCCAGCAGCCAAGTCAGACTAGCAACTAATGAAAAACTGTTTTTT. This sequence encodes CASSQVRLATNEKLFF.

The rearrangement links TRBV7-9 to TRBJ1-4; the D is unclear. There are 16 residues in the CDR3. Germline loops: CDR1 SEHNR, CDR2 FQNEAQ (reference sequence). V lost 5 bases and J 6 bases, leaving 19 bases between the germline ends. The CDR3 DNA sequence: TGTGCCAGCAGCGAAAAAGTAGGAGGAATATATGAAAAACTGTTTTTT. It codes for CASSEKVGGIYEKLFF.

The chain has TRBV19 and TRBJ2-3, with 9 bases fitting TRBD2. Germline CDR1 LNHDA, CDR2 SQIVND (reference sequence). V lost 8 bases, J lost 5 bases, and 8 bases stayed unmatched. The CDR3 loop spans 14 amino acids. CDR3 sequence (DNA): TGTGCCAGTGCTCTGAGCGGGGGGTTAGATACGCAGTATTTT. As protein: CASALSGGLDTQYF.

The CDR3 DNA follows: TGCGCCAGCAGCCAAAATCCTTATAGCAATCAGCCCCAGCATTTT. This codes for CASSQNPYSNQPQHF. The rearrangement joins TRBV4-3 to TRBJ1-5; D gene unclear. Germline V gene data show CDR1 as LGHNA and CDR2 as YSLEER. The CDR3 spans 15 residues. V gave up 2 bases and J gave up 0 bases, with 8 bases separating them.

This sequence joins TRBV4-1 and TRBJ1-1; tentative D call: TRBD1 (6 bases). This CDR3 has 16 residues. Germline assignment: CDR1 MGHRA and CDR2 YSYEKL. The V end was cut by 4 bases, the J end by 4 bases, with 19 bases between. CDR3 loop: CASSRSTGLGVTEAFF. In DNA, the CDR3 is TGCGCCAGCAGCCGCAGTACAGGGCTGGGGGTCACTGAAGCTTTCTTT.

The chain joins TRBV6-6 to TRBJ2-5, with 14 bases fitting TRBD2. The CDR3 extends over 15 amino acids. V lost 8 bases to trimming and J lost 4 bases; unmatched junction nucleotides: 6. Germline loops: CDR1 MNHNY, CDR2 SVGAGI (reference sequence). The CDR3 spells CASSGLAGGGETQYF. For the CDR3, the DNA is TGTGCCAGCTCTGGACTAGCGGGGGGTGGAGAGACCCAGTACTTC.

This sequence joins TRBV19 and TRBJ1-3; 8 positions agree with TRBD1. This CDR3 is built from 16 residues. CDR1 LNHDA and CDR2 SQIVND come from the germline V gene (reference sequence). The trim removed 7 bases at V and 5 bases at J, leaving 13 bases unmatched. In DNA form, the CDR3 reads TGTGCCAGTATCCTACTCGGGACAGGAGGCCGAAACACCATATATTTT. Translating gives CASILLGTGGRNTIYF.

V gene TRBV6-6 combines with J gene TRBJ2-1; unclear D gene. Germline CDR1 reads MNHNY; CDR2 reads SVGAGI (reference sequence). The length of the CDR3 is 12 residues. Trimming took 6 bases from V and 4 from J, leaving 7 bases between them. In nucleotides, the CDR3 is TGTGCCAGCAGCCAACTATACAATGAGCAGTTCTTC. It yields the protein CASSQLYNEQFF.

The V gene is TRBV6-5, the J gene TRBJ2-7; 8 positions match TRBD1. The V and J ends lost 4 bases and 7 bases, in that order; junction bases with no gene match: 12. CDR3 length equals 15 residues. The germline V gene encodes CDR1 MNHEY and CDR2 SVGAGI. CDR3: CASSSLTGGYVEQYF. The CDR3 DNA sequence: TGTGCCAGCAGTTCCCTAACAGGGGGATACGTGGAGCAGTACTTC.

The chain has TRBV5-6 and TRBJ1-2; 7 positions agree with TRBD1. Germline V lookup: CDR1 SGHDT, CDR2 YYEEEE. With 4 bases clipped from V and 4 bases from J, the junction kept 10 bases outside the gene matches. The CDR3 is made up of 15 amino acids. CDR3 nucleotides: TGTGCCAGCAGCCGGACAGGAGGGGGACTCTATGGCTACACCTTC. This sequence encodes CASSRTGGGLYGYTF.

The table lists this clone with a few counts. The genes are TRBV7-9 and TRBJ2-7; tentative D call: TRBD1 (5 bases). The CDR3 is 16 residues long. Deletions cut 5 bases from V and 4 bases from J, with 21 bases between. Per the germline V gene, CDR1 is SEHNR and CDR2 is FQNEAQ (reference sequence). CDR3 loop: CASSRTPGQGAYEQYF. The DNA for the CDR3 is TGTGCCAGCAGCCGTACCCCCGGGCAGGGTGCTTACGAGCAGTACTTC.

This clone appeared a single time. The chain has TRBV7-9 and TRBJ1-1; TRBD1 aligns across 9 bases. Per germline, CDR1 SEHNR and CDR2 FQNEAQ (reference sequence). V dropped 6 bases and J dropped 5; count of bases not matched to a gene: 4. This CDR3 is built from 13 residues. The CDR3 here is CASRGQGTTEAFF. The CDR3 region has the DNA TGTGCCAGCAGGGGACAGGGTACGACTGAAGCTTTCTTT. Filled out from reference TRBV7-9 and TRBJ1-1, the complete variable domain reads DTGVSQNPRHKITKRGQNVTFRCDPISEHNRLYWYRQTLGQGPEFLTYFQNEAQLEKSRLLSDRFSAERPKGSFSTLEIQRTEQGDSAMYLCASRGQGTTEAFFGQGTRLTVV.

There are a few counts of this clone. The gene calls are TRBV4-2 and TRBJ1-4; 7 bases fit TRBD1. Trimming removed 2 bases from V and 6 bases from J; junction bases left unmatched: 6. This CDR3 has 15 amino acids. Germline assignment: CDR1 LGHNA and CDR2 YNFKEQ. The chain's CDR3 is CASSQRQGSHEKLFF. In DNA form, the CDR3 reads TGTGCCAGCAGCCAACGACAGGGTTCTCATGAAAAACTGTTTTTT.

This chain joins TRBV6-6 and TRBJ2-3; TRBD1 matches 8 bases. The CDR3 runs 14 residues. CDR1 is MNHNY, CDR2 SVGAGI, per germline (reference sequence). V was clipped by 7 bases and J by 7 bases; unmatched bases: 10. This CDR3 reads CASTRGQSDNTQYF. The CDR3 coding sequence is TGTGCCAGCACCAGGGGGCAGTCCGACAATACGCAGTATTTT.

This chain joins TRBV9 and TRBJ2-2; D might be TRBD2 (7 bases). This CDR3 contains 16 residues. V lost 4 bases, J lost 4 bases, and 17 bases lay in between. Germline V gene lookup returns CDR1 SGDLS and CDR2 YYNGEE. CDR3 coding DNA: TGTGCCAGCAGCCATACGGGGGGCCTCTTCACCGGGGAGCTGTTTTTT. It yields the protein CASSHTGGLFTGELFF.

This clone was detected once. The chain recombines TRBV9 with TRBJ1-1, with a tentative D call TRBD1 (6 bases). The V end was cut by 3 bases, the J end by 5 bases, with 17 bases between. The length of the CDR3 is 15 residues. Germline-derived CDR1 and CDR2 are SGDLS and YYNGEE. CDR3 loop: CASSAPPAGATEAFF. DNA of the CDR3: TGTGCCAGCAGCGCACCCCCGGCAGGGGCTACTGAAGCTTTCTTT.

The CDR3 DNA sequence: TGTGCCAGCAGCGCCAAAACAGGGACAGCAAATAATTCACCCCTCCACTTT. It translates to CASSAKTGTANNSPLHF. The V and J genes are TRBV28 and TRBJ1-6; TRBD1 matches 7 bases. CDR1 MDHEN and CDR2 SYDVKM come from the germline V gene. The CDR3 sequence is 17 residues long. V shed 6 bases, J shed 5 bases, and the junction held 13 bases outside the gene matches.

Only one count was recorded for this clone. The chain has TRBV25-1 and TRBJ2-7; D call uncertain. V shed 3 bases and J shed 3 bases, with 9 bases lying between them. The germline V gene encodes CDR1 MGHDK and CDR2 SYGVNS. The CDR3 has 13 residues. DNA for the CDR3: TGTGCCAGCAGTGACCGTTTCAGCTACGAGCAGTACTTC. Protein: CASSDRFSYEQYF.

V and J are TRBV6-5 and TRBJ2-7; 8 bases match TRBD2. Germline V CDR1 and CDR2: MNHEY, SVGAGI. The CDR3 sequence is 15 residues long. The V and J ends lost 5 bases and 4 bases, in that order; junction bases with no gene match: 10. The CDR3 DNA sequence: TGTGCCAGCAGTCCGGGGGGGCCAGGGGTTTACGAGCAGTACTTC. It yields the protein CASSPGGPGVYEQYF.

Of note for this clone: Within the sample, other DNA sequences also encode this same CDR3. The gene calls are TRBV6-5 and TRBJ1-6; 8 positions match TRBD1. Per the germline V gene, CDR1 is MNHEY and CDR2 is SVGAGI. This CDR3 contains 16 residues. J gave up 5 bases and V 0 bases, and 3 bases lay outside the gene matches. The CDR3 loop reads CASSYSGQGDNSPLHF. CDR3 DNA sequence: TGTGCCAGCAGTTACTCCGGACAGGGAGATAATTCACCCCTCCACTTT.

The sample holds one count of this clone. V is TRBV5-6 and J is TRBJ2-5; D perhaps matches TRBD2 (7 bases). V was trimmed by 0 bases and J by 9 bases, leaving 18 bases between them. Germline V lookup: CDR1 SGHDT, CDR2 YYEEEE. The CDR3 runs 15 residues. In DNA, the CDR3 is TGTGCCAGCAGCTTGGTACGGGGGGCCGTGGTGGCCCAGTACTTC. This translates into CASSLVRGAVVAQYF.

CDR3 in DNA: TGTGCCAGCAGCCCAATTGAGAGGAACACTGAAGCTTTCTTT. It is translated as CASSPIERNTEAFF. The chain recombines TRBV7-2 with TRBJ1-1, with D uncertain. CDR3 size: 14 residues. CDR1 SGHTA and CDR2 FQGNSA come from the germline V gene. V lost 5 bases, J lost 1 base, and 11 bases lay in between.

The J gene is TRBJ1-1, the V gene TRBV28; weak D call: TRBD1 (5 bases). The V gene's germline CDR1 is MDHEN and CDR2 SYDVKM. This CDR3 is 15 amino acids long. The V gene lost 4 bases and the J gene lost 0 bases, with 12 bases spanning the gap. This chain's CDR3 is CASSSEGLMNTEAFF. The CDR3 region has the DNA TGTGCCAGCAGTTCAGAGGGACTCATGAACACTGAAGCTTTCTTT.

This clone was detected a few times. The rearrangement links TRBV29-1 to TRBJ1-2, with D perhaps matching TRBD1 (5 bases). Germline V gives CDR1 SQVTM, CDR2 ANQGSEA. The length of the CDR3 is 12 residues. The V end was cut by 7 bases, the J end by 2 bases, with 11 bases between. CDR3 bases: TGCAGCGCGATCAGGGAAAACTATGGCTACACCTTC. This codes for CSAIRENYGYTF.

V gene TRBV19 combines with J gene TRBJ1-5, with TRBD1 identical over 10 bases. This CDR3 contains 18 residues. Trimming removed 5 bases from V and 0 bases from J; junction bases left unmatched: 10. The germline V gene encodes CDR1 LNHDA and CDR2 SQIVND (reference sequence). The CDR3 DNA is TGTGCCAGTAGTTCCGGGACAGGGGCCGCCGATAGCAATCAGCCCCAGCATTTT. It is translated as CASSSGTGAADSNQPQHF.

CDR3 bases: TGTGCCAGTAGGGCTCCCCGCCGGGACACCGGGGAGCTGTTTTTT. It encodes CASRAPRRDTGELFF. This chain joins TRBV19 and TRBJ2-2; D remains unclear. Trimming pared 6 bases from V and 3 bases from J, leaving 14 bases between. The length of the CDR3 is 15 residues. Germline CDR1 reads LNHDA; CDR2 reads SQIVND (reference sequence).

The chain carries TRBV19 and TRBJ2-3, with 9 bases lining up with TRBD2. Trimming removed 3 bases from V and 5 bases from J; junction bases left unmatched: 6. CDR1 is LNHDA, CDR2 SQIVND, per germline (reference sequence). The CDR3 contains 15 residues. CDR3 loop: CASSIPGRGGDTQYF. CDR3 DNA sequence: TGTGCCAGTAGTATCCCGGGGCGGGGGGGAGATACGCAGTATTTT. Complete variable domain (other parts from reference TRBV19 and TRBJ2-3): DGGITQSPKYLFRKEGQNVTLSCEQNLNHDAMYWYRQDPGQGLRLIYYSQIVNDFQKGDIAEGYSVSREKKESFPLTVTSAQKNPTAFYLCASSIPGRGGDTQYFGPGTRLTVL.